This T cell receptor (beta chain) was sequenced for a study of Ad26.COV2.S vaccination and SARS-CoV-2 variants. The wider study: Sample donor was a member of the COV1001 Ad26.COV2.S trial arm.

Looked up from germline, CDR1 is MNHEY and CDR2 is SMNVEV (reference sequence). The CDR3 has 17 residues. Trimming removed 4 bases from V and 2 bases from J, with 18 bases in between. Treatment noted: roughly 19 received Ad26.COV2.S at low or high dose, single or two shots; a few received placebo; per-sample allocation not given. Samples were taken on day 63 after the first vaccine or placebo injection. Ad26.COV2.S expressed prefusion-stabilized spike from the original Wuhan strain. Some clones are missing from TCRdb's copy, which holds only in-frame ones; the method was immunoSEQ multiplex PCR. The sample has approximately 240,000 clones; around 89% are singletons.

The material was peripheral blood, obtained in a trial of Ad26.COV2.S vaccine versus placebo. The chain combines TRBV27 with TRBJ2-4; D possibly uses TRBD1 or TRBD2 (6 bases each). The TCR was taken from a person between 18 and 65 years old who received the Ad26.COV2.S COVID-19 vaccine or a placebo. The chain's CDR3 is CASSSRRVGGSKNIQYF. The CDR3 DNA sequence: TGTGCCAGCAGTTCTCGCCGGGTGGGGGGCTCCAAAAACATTCAGTACTTC.